The rows below give T cell receptor beta chains drawn from one sample of a study of T cell repertoires in cytomegalovirus infection. One entry per CDR3 protein results from TCRdb running MiXCR on the reads. This sample yields around 260,000 distinct CDR3 sequences, of which roughly 26% are seen a single time; around 14% belongs to the top ten. What was sequenced was PBMCs. The origin of the receptors is a human donor in good health (CMV status not recorded). Some clones in this sample may be carry-over from other donors' samples. Both conserved end residues are part of each CDR3. D genes are given only for firm matches. Rows may omit the clone size; those that give it use once, few, many or a size class.

>13|NA|NA|TRBV28|TRBJ1-2
CASSYRAVNGYTF
TGTGCCAGCAGTTACCGGGCCGTGAATGGCTACACCTTC
>15|NA|TRBD2|TRBV12-3/TRBV12-4|TRBJ2-7
CASSSGTRGVYEQYF
TGTGCCAGCAGTTCGGGGACTAGAGGAGTATACGAGCAGTACTTC
>15|few|NA|TRBV5-6|TRBJ2-1
CASSFLGQTYNEQFF
TGTGCCAGCAGCTTCCTAGGACAGACTTACAATGAGCAGTTCTTC
>15|few|NA|TRBV7-2|TRBJ2-3
CASSLAGIFTDTQYF
TGTGCCAGCAGCTTGGCCGGGATCTTCACAGATACGCAGTATTTT
>14|few|TRBD2|TRBV2|TRBJ2-5
CASSQLAGVETQYF
TGTGCCAGCAGTCAACTAGCGGGAGTTGAGACCCAGTACTTC
>17|once|TRBD1|TRBV5-6|TRBJ2-2
CASSSTGTGGVAGELFF
TGTGCCAGCAGCTCAACCGGGACAGGGGGAGTAGCCGGGGAGCTGTTTTTT
>12|few|NA|TRBV10-3|TRBJ2-7
CAISGGPYEQYF
TGTGCCATCAGTGGCGGGCCCTACGAGCAGTACTTC
>16|many|NA|TRBV28|TRBJ2-1
CASSLFRNSLYNEQFF
TGTGCCAGCAGTTTGTTCCGTAACTCCCTCTACAATGAGCAGTTCTTC
>14|few|TRBD1|TRBV15|TRBJ1-5
CATSGGQGVQPQHF
TGTGCCACCAGCGGGGGACAGGGCGTTCAGCCCCAGCATTTT
>14|NA|NA|TRBV7-2|TRBJ1-1
CASREDSPSTEAFF
TGTGCCAGCAGAGAAGACAGCCCAAGCACTGAAGCTTTCTTT
>14|few|NA|TRBV5-1|TRBJ1-2
CASSLEGMNYGYTF
TGCGCCAGCAGCTTGGAGGGGATGAACTATGGCTACACCTTC
>14|many|NA|TRBV11-2|TRBJ2-2
CASSLDRGVGELFF
TGTGCCAGCAGCTTAGACAGGGGGGTCGGGGAGCTGTTTTTT
>14|few|NA|TRBV7-9|TRBJ1-4
CASSSRGSGEKLFF
TGTGCCAGCAGCTCCCGGGGATCGGGTGAAAAACTGTTTTTT
>11|NA|NA|TRBV28|TRBJ1-1
CTSRTPAEAFF
TGTACCAGCAGGACCCCCGCTGAAGCTTTCTTT
>13|few|NA|TRBV5-1|TRBJ1-1
CASSFSVDTEAFF
TGCGCCAGCAGCTTTTCGGTGGACACTGAAGCTTTCTTT
>14|NA|NA|TRBV5-5|TRBJ2-2
CASSSTVDTGELFF
TGTGCCAGCAGCTCGACAGTAGACACCGGGGAGCTGTTTTTT
>16|few|NA|TRBV5-1|TRBJ2-1
CASSEEGLFSYNEQFF
TGCGCCAGCAGCGAAGAAGGACTATTCTCCTACAATGAGCAGTTCTTC
>16|NA|TRBD2|TRBV11-2|TRBJ2-1
CASIKRDPQTNNEQFF
TGTGCCAGCATCAAGCGGGACCCCCAAACTAACAATGAGCAGTTCTTC
>14|few|TRBD1|TRBV30|TRBJ1-2
CAWSRPGQGNGYTF
TGTGCCTGGAGCCGACCGGGACAGGGGAATGGCTACACCTTC
>15|many|TRBD2|TRBV7-2|TRBJ2-2
CASSWTSGNTGELFF
TGTGCCAGCAGCTGGACTAGCGGGAACACCGGGGAGCTGTTTTTT
>14|NA|TRBD2|TRBV20-1|TRBJ2-1
CSAPSGGIYNEQFF
TGCAGTGCTCCCAGCGGGGGCATTTACAATGAGCAGTTCTTC
>17|NA|TRBD1|TRBV15|TRBJ1-1
CATSRGGTGGWDTEAFF
TGTGCCACCAGCAGAGGAGGGACAGGGGGCTGGGACACTGAAGCTTTCTTT
>18|NA|NA|TRBV25-1|TRBJ2-2
CASSELPSGRGDTGELFF
TGTGCCAGCAGTGAATTACCATCGGGCAGGGGCGACACCGGGGAGCTGTTTTTT
>14|NA|NA|TRBV12-3/TRBV12-4|TRBJ2-7
CASTASSNSYEQYF
TGTGCCAGCACTGCTTCGTCCAATTCCTACGAGCAGTACTTC
>17|many|TRBD1|TRBV28|TRBJ1-3
CASSLQGQIFSGNTIYF
TGTGCCAGCAGTTTACAGGGACAGATCTTCTCTGGAAACACCATATATTTT
>17|NA|TRBD2|TRBV7-2|TRBJ2-1
CASSSHKPGLATNEQFF
TGTGCCAGCAGCTCGCACAAACCGGGACTAGCGACAAATGAGCAGTTCTTC
>15|NA|TRBD1|TRBV5-4|TRBJ1-6
CASSGRDREYSPLHF
TGTGCCAGCAGCGGAAGGGACAGGGAATACTCACCCCTCCACTTT
>13|few|NA|TRBV28|TRBJ2-7
CASTPGLDYEQYF
TGTGCCAGCACCCCGGGTCTTGACTACGAGCAGTACTTC
>15|few|TRBD1|TRBV24-1|TRBJ2-2
CATHGGQGTSGELFF
TGTGCCACCCACGGGGGACAGGGGACATCCGGGGAGCTGTTTTTT
>14|NA|NA|TRBV19|TRBJ1-2
CASPINGTNYGYTF
TGTGCCAGTCCAATCAACGGCACCAACTATGGCTACACCTTC
>18|NA|TRBD2|TRBV20-1|TRBJ2-2
CSARSRTSGRENTGELFF
TGCAGTGCTAGAAGCCGGACTAGCGGGAGGGAGAACACCGGGGAGCTGTTTTTT
>14|many|TRBD1|TRBV28|TRBJ1-1
CASRSDRVNTEAFF
TGTGCCAGCAGATCGGACAGGGTGAACACTGAAGCTTTCTTT
>13|few|NA|TRBV7-2|TRBJ2-3
CASSLKFADTQYF
TGTGCCAGCAGCTTAAAATTTGCAGATACGCAGTATTTT
>13|NA|NA|TRBV20-1|TRBJ1-1
CSARRAAQYNPAF
TGCAGTGCTAGGCGCGCGGCCCAATATAACCCCGCATTT
>15|NA|NA|TRBV7-3|TRBJ1-2
CASSLEGTTLYGYTF
TGTGCCAGCAGCTTAGAAGGGACAACCCTCTATGGCTACACCTTC
>15|many|TRBD2|TRBV28|TRBJ2-7
CASSPQLAGAGEQYF
TGTGCCAGCAGTCCCCAATTAGCGGGAGCGGGCGAGCAGTACTTC
>16|NA|TRBD1|TRBV15|TRBJ2-4
CATSRDGTGQEGIQYF
TGTGCCACCAGCAGAGATGGGACAGGGCAGGAGGGCATTCAGTACTTC
>14|few|NA|TRBV29-1|TRBJ2-5
CSVRGTVDQETQYF
TGCAGCGTGCGAGGGACCGTGGACCAAGAGACCCAGTACTTC
>14|NA|NA|TRBV12-3/TRBV12-4|TRBJ1-2
CASSLPPANYGYTF
TGTGCCAGCAGTTTGCCGCCCGCTAACTATGGCTACACCTTC
>10|NA|NA|TRBV29-1|TRBJ2-3
CSTLFGTQYF
TGCAGCACCCTTTTCGGTACGCAGTATTTT
>13|few|NA|TRBV11-3|TRBJ1-1
CASSSAANTEAFF
TGTGCCAGCAGCTCCGCAGCGAACACTGAAGCTTTCTTT